This T cell receptor beta chain was observed in a study of T cells in localized non-small cell lung cancer. Study-level findings and limits: Uninvolved adjacent lung had higher T cell clonality than tumor and all other tissues. It remains possible that heterogeneity exists, since only one tumor region was sequenced. Adjacent lung held a median roughly 60 of the top 100 tumor clones. Greater T cell density in blood accompanied longer overall survival.

In germline, CDR1 is SGHNT, CDR2 YYREEE (reference sequence). The CDR3 spans 13 residues. V dropped 4 bases and J dropped 0 bases, with 6 bases sitting between them. With regard to this clone: Its antigen remains unidentified.

TCRdb's copy holds only in-frame clones and misses some; the assay was immunoSEQ multiplex PCR. The sample lists around 29,000 clones, roughly 90% occurring once. This chain links TRBV5-4 with TRBJ2-3; D gene unclear. Sequenced here: peripheral blood, sampled before any cancer treatment. The TCR originated in a female donor of 60 years or more with stage I lung adenocarcinoma. The CDR3 loop is CASSRDSTDTQYF. The CDR3, as DNA: TGTGCCAGCAGCAGAGACAGCACAGATACGCAGTATTTT.